This T cell receptor beta chain was sequenced in a study of blood T cell repertoires in COVID-19. Original data processing: Reference gene primer amplification gave estimated nucleated cell counts. Clones were read by immunoSEQ multiplex PCR, and TCRdb kept only the in-frame ones, dropping some. V and J calls and clone size are copied from that table; D and trimming were computed from the DNA. In the table there are about 140,000 clones, 80% to 90% of which are singletons. CDR3 size: 17 residues. Germline V gene data show CDR1 as SGHNT and CDR2 as YYREEE (reference sequence). Deletions cut 1 base from V and 0 bases from J, with 15 bases between.

The chain combines TRBV5-4 with TRBJ2-3, with a tentative D call TRBD2 (5 bases). This sequence was found in an older woman with active COVID-19. Sequenced sample: peripheral blood. This chain's CDR3 is CASSLSGGWVSTDTQYF. Here the CDR3 DNA reads TGTGCCAGCAGCTTGTCGGGCGGGTGGGTCAGCACAGATACGCAGTATTTT.